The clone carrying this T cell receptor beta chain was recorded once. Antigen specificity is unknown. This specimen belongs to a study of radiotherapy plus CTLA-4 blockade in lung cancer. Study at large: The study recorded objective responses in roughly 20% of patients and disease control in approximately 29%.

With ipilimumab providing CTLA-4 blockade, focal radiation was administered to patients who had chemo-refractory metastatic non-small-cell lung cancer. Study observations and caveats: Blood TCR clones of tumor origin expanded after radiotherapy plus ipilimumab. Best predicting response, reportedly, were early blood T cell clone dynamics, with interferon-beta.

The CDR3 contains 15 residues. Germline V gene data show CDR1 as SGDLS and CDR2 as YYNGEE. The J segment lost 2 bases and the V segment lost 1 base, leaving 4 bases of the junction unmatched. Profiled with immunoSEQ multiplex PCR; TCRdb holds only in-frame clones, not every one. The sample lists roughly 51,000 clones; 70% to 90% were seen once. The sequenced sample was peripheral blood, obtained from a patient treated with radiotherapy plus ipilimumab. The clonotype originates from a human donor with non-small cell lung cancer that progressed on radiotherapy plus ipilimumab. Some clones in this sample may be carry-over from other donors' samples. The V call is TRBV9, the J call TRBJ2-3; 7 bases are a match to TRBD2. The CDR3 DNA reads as TGTGCCAGCAGCGTATCTGCGGGGGTCACAGATACGCAGTATTTT. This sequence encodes CASSVSAGVTDTQYF.